This TCR beta chain was sequenced during a study of Ad26.COV2.S vaccination and SARS-CoV-2 variants. CDR1 and CDR2 from the germline V gene are SGHNT and YYREEE (reference sequence). V lost 1 base, J lost 4 bases, and 21 bases lay in between. This CDR3 spans 19 amino acids. Treatment denoted: some 20 received Ad26.COV2.S at low or high dose, single or two shots; roughly five received placebo; per-sample allocation not given. Sampling occurred on day 63 after the first vaccine or placebo injection. TCRdb's table, derived via immunoSEQ multiplex PCR, lists solely in-frame clones and lacks some. The sample yields about 320,000 clones, 85% to 90% seen once.

This sample comprised peripheral blood, obtained in a trial of Ad26.COV2.S vaccine versus placebo. This sequence joins TRBV5-4 and TRBJ2-6, with a tentative D call TRBD1 (6 bases). The clonotype was recovered from a person between 18 and 65 years old who received the Ad26.COV2.S COVID-19 vaccine or a placebo. The CDR3 loop reads CASSLTGGGRLSGANVLTF. CDR3 nucleotide sequence: TGTGCCAGCAGCTTGACGGGTGGGGGCAGACTCTCCGGGGCCAACGTCCTGACTTTC.